This T cell receptor (beta chain) was sequenced during a study of radiotherapy plus CTLA-4 blockade in lung cancer. Overall study: Objective responses arose in roughly 18% of patients, and 25% to 40% experienced disease control. General study points: Best predicting response, reportedly, were early blood T cell clone dynamics, with interferon-beta. After radiotherapy and ipilimumab, tumor-derived clones expanded in peripheral blood.

Some clones are missing from TCRdb's copy, which holds only in-frame ones; the method was immunoSEQ multiplex PCR. Of roughly 100,000 clones in the sample, approximately 81% were seen once. With respect to this clone: Its target is not known.

This CDR3 is 16 amino acids long. Germline loops: CDR1 SGDLS, CDR2 YYNGEE. With 0 bases removed from V and 5 bases from J, the gap between germline ends came to 17 bases. Focal radiation plus CTLA-4 blockade with ipilimumab was administered to patients who had chemo-refractory metastatic non-small-cell lung cancer. This specimen was peripheral blood, taken from a patient treated with radiotherapy plus ipilimumab. The sequence was collected from a human donor with non-small cell lung cancer that progressed on radiotherapy plus ipilimumab. Some clones in this sample may be carry-over from other donors' samples. The chain has TRBV9 and TRBJ2-5; maybe TRBD2 (7 bases). CDR3 in DNA: TGTGCCAGCAGCGTAGTCGGGGTATGGGGGGGCGAGACCCAGTACTTC. Translated, it gives CASSVVGVWGGETQYF.